These T cell receptor beta chains were read from a single sample in a study of blood T cells in healthy people across ages. MiXCR, run by TCRdb on the 5' RACE reads, gives a single entry per CDR3 protein. In the table there are hundreds of thousands of distinct CDR3 sequences, about 30% of which are singletons. The sequencing sample was made of blood. These receptor sequences come from an elderly woman in good health. The CDR3 runs from the conserved cysteine through the conserved F or W. A D gene is named only where the DNA matches it firmly.

d_gene	v_gene	j_gene	CDR3aa
.	TRBV20-1	TRBJ2-1	CSGGPAGNEQFF
.	TRBV19	TRBJ1-5	CASSRRDSNQPQHF
.	TRBV5-1	TRBJ1-1	CASSTGDSNTEAFF
.	TRBV7-3	TRBJ2-3	CASSTHPGADTQYF
TRBD1	TRBV25-1	TRBJ2-3	CASSDRDRVADTQYF
TRBD2	TRBV20-1	TRBJ2-7	CSALLAGLTYEQYF
TRBD1	TRBV24-1	TRBJ2-5	CATRKGAGETQYF
.	TRBV5-6	TRBJ2-4	CASSPPAVGLAKNIQYF
.	TRBV2	TRBJ1-2	CASSQHTGAGSYGYTF
.	TRBV7-2	TRBJ2-1	CASSLDGTHYNEQFF
.	TRBV5-1	TRBJ1-1	CASSPLTDWNTEAFF
TRBD1	TRBV24-1	TRBJ2-1	CATSDRQGVNEQFF
TRBD1	TRBV11-1	TRBJ2-1	CASSLGRLGQGHNEQFF
TRBD2	TRBV9	TRBJ2-3	CASSVGSSGGVDTQYF
.	TRBV20-1	TRBJ2-5	CSARPGGGRYRETQYF
.	TRBV28	TRBJ2-7	CASSTSADRGEQYF
.	TRBV18	TRBJ1-6	CASSPVGPDNSPLHF
TRBD2	TRBV11-2	TRBJ2-1	CASSVVAGEQFF
TRBD2	TRBV10-3	TRBJ2-1	CAIRDSGGAYNEQFF
TRBD1	TRBV2	TRBJ2-5	CASRTGTGQETQYF
TRBD1	TRBV20-1	TRBJ2-3	CSASDRHTDTQYF
TRBD2	TRBV20-1	TRBJ2-7	CSAQEGRGTPYEQYF
TRBD1	TRBV2	TRBJ2-3	CASSGFVNRGQADTQYF
.	TRBV9	TRBJ2-1	CASKPGTEYSEQFF
TRBD2	TRBV20-1	TRBJ2-1	CSAGPPAGNPLSDNEQFF
TRBD1	TRBV7-3	TRBJ1-1	CASSNTGGGVGPDTEAFF
.	TRBV28	TRBJ1-2	CASSFPSKRQLWGYTF
TRBD1	TRBV20-1	.	CSARDKQGNYEQYF
TRBD1	TRBV28	TRBJ1-5	CASSLTQRGQASNQPQHF
TRBD1	TRBV28	TRBJ2-5	CASSSRQGRQETQYF
.	TRBV7-3	TRBJ2-3	CASSFNGVTTDTQYF